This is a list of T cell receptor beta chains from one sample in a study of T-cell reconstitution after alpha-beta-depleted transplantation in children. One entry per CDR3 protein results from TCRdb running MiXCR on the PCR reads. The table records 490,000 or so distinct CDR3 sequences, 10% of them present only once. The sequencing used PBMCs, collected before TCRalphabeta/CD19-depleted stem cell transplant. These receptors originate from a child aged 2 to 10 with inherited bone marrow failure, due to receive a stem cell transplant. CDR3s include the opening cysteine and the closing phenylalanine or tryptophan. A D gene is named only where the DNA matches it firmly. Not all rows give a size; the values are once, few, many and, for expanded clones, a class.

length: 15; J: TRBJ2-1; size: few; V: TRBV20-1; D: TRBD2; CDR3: CSASDLAGRRNEQFF; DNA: TGCAGTGCTAGCGACCTAGCGGGGAGGAGGAATGAGCAGTTCTTC
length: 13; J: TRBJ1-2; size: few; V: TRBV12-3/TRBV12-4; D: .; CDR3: CASSPRGGTGYTF; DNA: TGTGCCAGCAGTCCCAGAGGAGGCACTGGCTACACCTTC
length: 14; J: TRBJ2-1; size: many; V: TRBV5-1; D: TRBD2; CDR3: CASSLLAGANEQFF; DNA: TGCGCCAGCAGCTTGCTAGCGGGTGCCAATGAGCAGTTCTTC
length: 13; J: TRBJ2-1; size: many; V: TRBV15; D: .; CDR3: CATLSPHFNEQFF; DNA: TGTGCCACCCTAAGCCCGCACTTCAATGAGCAGTTCTTC
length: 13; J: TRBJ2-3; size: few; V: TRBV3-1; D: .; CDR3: CASSHRQIHTQYF; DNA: TGTGCCAGCAGCCATCGACAGATCCATACGCAGTATTTT
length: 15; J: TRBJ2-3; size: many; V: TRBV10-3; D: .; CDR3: CATRGSTDTHHTQYF; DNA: TGTGCCACCCGGGGCTCCACAGATACGCACCATACGCAGTATTTT
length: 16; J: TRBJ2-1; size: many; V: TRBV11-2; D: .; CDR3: CASSLDSRITYNEQFF; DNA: TGTGCCAGCAGCTTAGATTCTAGGATAACCTACAATGAGCAGTTCTTC
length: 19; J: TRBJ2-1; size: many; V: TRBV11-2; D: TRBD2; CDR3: CASSSPGLADSSSYNEQFF; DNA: TGTGCCAGCAGCTCTCCGGGACTAGCGGATTCAAGCTCCTACAATGAGCAGTTCTTC
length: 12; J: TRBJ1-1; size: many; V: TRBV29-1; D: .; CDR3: CSADRMNTEAFF; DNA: TGCAGCGCAGACAGGATGAACACTGAAGCTTTCTTT
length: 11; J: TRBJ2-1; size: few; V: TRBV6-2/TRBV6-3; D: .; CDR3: CATTVAGEQFF; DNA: TGTGCCACCACCGTAGCAGGTGAGCAGTTCTTC
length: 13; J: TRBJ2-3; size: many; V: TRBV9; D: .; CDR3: CASSRGPGDTQYF; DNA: TGTGCCAGCAGCAGAGGGCCGGGAGATACGCAGTATTTT
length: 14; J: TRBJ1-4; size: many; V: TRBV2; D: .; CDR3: CASSETTGSEKLFF; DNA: TGTGCCAGCAGTGAAACGACGGGAAGCGAAAAACTGTTTTTT
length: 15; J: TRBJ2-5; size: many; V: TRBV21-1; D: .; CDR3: CASKGTAGGQETQYF; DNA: TGTGCCAGCAAAGGGACCGCGGGGGGTCAAGAGACCCAGTACTTC
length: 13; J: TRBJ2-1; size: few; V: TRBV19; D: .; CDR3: CASSRQFYNEQFF; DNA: TGTGCCAGTAGCCGACAGTTCTACAATGAGCAGTTCTTC
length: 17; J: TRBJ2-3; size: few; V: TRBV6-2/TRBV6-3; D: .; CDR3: CASSYSIAAGSTDTQYF; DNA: TGTGCCAGCAGTTACTCGATTGCGGCGGGCAGCACAGATACGCAGTATTTT
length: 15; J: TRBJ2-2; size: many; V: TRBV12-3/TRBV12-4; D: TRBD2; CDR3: CASSSWREYTGELFF; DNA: TGTGCCAGCAGCTCTTGGCGGGAGTACACCGGGGAGCTGTTTTTT
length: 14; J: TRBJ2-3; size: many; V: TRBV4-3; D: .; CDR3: CASSQAGNTDTQYF; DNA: TGCGCCAGCAGCCAGGCAGGGAACACAGATACGCAGTATTTT
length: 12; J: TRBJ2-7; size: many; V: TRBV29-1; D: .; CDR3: CSVSGGSYEQYF; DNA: TGCAGCGTTTCTGGAGGGAGCTACGAGCAGTACTTC
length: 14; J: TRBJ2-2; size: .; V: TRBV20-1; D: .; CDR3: CSASNSRDTGELFF; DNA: TGCAGTGCTAGTAACTCGAGGGACACCGGGGAGCTGTTTTTT
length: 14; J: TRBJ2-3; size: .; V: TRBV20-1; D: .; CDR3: CSARTAASTDTQYF; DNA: TGCAGTGCTAGAACGGCTGCGAGCACAGATACGCAGTATTTT
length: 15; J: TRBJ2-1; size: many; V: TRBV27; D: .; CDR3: CASSFAREPYNEQFF; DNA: TGTGCCAGCAGTTTTGCGAGGGAACCCTACAATGAGCAGTTCTTC
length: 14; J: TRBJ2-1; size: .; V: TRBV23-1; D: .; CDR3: CASSRQGSDNEQFF; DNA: TGCGCCAGCAGTCGTCAGGGCAGTGACAATGAGCAGTTCTTC
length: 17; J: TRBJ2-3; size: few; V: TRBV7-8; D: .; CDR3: CASSFGALNYGTDTQYF; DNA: TGTGCCAGCAGCTTCGGAGCCCTTAACTACGGCACAGATACGCAGTATTTT
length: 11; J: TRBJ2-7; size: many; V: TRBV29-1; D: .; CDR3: CSVVRAYEQYF; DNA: TGCAGCGTTGTCAGGGCCTACGAGCAGTACTTC
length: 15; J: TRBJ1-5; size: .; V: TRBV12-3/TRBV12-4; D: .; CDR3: CASSLWGHSNQPQHF; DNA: TGTGCCAGCAGTTTGTGGGGTCATAGCAATCAGCCCCAGCATTTT
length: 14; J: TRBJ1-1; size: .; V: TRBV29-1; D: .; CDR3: CSVLGGAKNTEAFF; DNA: TGCAGCGTTCTCGGGGGGGCTAAGAACACTGAAGCTTTCTTT
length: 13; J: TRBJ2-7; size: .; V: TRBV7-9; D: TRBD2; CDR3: CATLGGTSYEQYF; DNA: TGTGCCACGTTGGGAGGGACCTCCTACGAGCAGTACTTC
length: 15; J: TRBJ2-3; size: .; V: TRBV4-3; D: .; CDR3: CASSQCVGATDTQYF; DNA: TGCGCCAGCAGCCAGTGTGTTGGAGCCACAGATACGCAGTATTTT
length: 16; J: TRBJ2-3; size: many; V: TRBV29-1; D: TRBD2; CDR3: CSVDLLAGSSTDTQYF; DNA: TGCAGCGTTGACCTTCTAGCGGGGTCTAGCACAGATACGCAGTATTTT